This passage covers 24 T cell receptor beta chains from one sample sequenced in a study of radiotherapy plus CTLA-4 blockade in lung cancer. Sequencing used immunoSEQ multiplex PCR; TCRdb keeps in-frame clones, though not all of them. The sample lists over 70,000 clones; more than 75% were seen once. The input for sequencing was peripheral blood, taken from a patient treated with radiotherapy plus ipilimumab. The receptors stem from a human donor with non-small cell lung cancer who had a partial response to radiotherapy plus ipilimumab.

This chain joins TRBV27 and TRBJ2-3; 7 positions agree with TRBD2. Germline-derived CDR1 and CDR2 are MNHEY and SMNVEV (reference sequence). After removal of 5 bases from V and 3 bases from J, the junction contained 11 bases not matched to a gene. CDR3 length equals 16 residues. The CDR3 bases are TGTGCCAGCAGTCCACCGACTAGCCCGAATACAGATACGCAGTATTTT. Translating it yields CASSPPTSPNTDTQYF.

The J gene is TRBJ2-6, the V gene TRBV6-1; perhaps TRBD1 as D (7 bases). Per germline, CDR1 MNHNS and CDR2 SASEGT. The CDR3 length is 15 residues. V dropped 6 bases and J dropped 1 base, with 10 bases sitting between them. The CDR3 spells CASRTGRSGANVLTF. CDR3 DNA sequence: TGTGCCAGCAGGACAGGGAGGTCTGGGGCCAACGTCCTGACTTTC.

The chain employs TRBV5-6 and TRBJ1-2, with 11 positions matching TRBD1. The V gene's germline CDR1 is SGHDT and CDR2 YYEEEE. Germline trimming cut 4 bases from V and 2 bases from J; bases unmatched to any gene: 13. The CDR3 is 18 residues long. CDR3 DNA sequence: TGTGCCAGCAGCCTGCGCGGGACAGGGGGAAATCCGAACTATGGCTACACCTTC. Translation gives CASSLRGTGGNPNYGYTF.

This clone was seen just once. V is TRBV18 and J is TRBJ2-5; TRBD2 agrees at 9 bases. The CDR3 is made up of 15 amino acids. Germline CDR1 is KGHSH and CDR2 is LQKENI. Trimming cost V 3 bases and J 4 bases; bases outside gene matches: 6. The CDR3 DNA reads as TGTGCCAGCTCACCGGTGCTAGCGGGAAGAGAGACCCAGTACTTC. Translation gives CASSPVLAGRETQYF.

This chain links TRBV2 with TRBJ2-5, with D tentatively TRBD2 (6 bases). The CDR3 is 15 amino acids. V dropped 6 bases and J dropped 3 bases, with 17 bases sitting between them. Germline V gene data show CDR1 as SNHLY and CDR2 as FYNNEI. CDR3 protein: CASSDARDSEETQYF. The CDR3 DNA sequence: TGTGCCAGCAGCGATGCCCGGGACTCCGAAGAGACCCAGTACTTC. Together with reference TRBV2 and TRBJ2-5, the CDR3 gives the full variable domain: EPEVTQTPSHQVTQMGQEVILRCVPISNHLYFYWYRQILGQKVEFLVSFYNNEISEKSEIFDDQFSVERPDGSNFTLKIRSTKLEDSAMYFCASSDARDSEETQYFGPGTRLLVL.

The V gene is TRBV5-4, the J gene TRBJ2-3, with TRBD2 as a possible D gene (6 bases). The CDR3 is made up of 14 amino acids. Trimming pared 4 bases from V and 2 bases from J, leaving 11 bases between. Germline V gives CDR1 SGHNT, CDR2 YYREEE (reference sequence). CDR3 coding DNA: TGTGCCAGCAGCCTAAGACTAGACACAGATACGCAGTATTTT. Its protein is CASSLRLDTDTQYF. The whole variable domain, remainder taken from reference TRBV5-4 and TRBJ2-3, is ETGVTQSPTHLIKTRGQQVTLRCSSQSGHNTVSWYQQALGQGPQFIFQYYREEENGRGNFPPRFSGLQFPNYSSELNVNALELDDSALYLCASSLRLDTDTQYFGPGTRLTVL.

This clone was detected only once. The CDR3 DNA reads as TGTGCCAGTAGTATCGCCGGGACTAGCGGGCAAGAGACCCAGTACTTC. This encodes CASSIAGTSGQETQYF. The genes are TRBV19 and TRBJ2-5, with 12 positions matching TRBD2. The length of the CDR3 is 16 residues. Germline V gene data show CDR1 as LNHDA and CDR2 as SQIVND (reference sequence). The V and J ends lost 3 bases and 2 bases, in that order; junction bases with no gene match: 4. Together with reference TRBV19 and TRBJ2-5, the CDR3 gives the full variable domain: DGGITQSPKYLFRKEGQNVTLSCEQNLNHDAMYWYRQDPGQGLRLIYYSQIVNDFQKGDIAEGYSVSREKKESFPLTVTSAQKNPTAFYLCASSIAGTSGQETQYFGPGTRLLVL.

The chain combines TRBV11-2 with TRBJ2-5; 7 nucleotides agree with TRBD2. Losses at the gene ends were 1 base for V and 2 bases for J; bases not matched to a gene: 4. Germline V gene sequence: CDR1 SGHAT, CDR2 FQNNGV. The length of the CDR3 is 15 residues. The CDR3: CASSLVLAAQETQYF. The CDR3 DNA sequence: TGTGCCAGCAGCTTAGTCCTAGCGGCTCAAGAGACCCAGTACTTC.

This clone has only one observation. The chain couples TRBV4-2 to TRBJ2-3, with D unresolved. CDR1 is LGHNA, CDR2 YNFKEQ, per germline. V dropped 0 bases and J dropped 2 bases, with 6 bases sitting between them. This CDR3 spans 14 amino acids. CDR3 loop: CASSQEALTDTQYF. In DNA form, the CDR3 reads TGTGCCAGCAGCCAAGAGGCCCTCACAGATACGCAGTATTTT.

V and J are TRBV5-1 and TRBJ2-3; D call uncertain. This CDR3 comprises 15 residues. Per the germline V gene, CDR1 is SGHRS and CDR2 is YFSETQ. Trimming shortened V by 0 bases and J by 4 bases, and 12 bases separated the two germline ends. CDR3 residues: CASSLGVSIADTQYF. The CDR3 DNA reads TGCGCCAGCAGCTTGGGTGTCTCAATAGCAGATACGCAGTATTTT.

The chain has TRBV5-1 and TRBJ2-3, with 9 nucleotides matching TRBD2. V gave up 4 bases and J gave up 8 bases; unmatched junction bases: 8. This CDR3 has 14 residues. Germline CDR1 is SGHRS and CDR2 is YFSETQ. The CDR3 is CASSAVAGDRTQYF. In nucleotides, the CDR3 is TGCGCCAGCAGCGCTGTAGCGGGAGATCGTACGCAGTATTTT. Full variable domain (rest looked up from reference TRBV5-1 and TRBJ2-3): KAGVTQTPRYLIKTRGQQVTLSCSPISGHRSVSWYQQTPGQGLQFLFEYFSETQRNKGNFPGRFSGRQFSNSRSEMNVSTLELGDSALYLCASSAVAGDRTQYFGPGTRLTVL.

CDR3 residues: CARSQGSGANVLTF. The CDR3 coding sequence is TGTGCCCGTTCTCAGGGAAGTGGGGCCAACGTCCTGACTTTC. V usage is TRBV30 and J usage is TRBJ2-6, with D possibly TRBD1 on 5 matching bases. CDR1 and CDR2 from the germline V gene are GTSNPN and SVGIG (reference sequence). With 8 bases removed from V and 3 bases from J, the gap between germline ends came to 14 bases. This CDR3 comprises 14 residues.

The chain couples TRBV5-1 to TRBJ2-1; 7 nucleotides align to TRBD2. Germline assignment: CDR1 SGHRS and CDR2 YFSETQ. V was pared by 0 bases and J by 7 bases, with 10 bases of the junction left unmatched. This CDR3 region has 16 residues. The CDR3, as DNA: TGCGCCAGCAGCTTGGCCGTGGGGGAGGGCCAGAATGAGCAGTTCTTC. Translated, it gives CASSLAVGEGQNEQFF.

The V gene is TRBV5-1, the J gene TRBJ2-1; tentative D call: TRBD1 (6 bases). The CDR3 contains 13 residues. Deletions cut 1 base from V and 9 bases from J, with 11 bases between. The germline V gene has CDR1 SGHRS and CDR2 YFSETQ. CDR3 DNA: TGCGCCAGCAGCTTGAGTCGCAGGGGTGAGCAGTTCTTC. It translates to CASSLSRRGEQFF.

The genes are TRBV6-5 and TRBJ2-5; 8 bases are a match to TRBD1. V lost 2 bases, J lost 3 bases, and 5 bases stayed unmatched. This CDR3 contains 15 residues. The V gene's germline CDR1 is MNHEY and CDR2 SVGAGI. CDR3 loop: CASSYLRTGKETQYF. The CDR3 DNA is TGTGCCAGCAGTTACCTTCGGACAGGGAAAGAGACCCAGTACTTC.

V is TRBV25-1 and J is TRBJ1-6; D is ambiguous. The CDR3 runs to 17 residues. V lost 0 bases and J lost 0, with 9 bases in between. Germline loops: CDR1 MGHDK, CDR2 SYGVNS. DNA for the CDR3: TGTGCCAGCAGTGAATACAAATGGGCCTCCTATAATTCACCCCTCCACTTT. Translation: CASSEYKWASYNSPLHF.

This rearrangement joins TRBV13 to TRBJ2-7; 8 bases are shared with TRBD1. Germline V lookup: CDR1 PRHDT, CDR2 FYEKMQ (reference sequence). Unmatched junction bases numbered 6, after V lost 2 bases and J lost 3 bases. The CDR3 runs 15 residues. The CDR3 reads CASSLLGTGGYEQYF. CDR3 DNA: TGTGCCAGCAGCTTACTGGGCACAGGGGGCTACGAGCAGTACTTC.

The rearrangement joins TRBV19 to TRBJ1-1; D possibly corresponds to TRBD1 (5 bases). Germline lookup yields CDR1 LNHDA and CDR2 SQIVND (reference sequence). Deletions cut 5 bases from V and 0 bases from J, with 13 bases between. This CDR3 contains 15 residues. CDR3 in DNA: TGTGCCAGTAGTGTCAGGACACCCATGAACACTGAAGCTTTCTTT. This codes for CASSVRTPMNTEAFF.

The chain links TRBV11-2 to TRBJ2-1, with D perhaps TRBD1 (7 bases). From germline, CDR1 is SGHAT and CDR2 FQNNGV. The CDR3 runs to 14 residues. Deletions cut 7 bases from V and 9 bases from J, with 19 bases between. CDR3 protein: CASTKRRGLFEQFF. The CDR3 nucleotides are TGTGCCAGCACGAAAAGGAGGGGGCTATTTGAGCAGTTCTTC.

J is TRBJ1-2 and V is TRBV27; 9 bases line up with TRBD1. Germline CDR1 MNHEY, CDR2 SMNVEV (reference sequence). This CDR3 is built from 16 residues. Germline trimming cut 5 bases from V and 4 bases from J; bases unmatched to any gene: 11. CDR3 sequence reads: CASSPPLGQGTYGYTF. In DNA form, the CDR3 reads TGTGCCAGCAGTCCCCCGTTAGGACAGGGGACCTATGGCTACACCTTC.

The CDR3 DNA follows: TGTGCCAGCAGCTTTAATCCTAACTATGGCTACACCTTC. Translating gives CASSFNPNYGYTF. The gene calls are TRBV7-8 and TRBJ1-2; D gene ambiguous. V shed 3 bases and J shed 0 bases, with 5 bases lying between them. CDR1 and CDR2 from the germline V gene are SGHVS and FQNEAQ. The CDR3 covers 13 residues. The full variable domain, with the rest looked up from reference TRBV7-8 and TRBJ1-2, is GAGVSQSPRYKVAKRGQDVALRCDPISGHVSLFWYQQALGQGPEFLTYFQNEAQLDKSGLPSDRFFAERPEGSVSTLKIQRTQQEDSAVYLCASSFNPNYGYTFGSGTRLTVV.

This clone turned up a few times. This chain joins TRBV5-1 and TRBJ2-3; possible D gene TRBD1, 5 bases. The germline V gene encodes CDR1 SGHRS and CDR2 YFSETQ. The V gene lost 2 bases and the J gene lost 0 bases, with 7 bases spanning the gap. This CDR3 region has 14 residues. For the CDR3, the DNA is TGCGCCAGCAGCTTAGACAGAAGCACAGATACGCAGTATTTT. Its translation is CASSLDRSTDTQYF.

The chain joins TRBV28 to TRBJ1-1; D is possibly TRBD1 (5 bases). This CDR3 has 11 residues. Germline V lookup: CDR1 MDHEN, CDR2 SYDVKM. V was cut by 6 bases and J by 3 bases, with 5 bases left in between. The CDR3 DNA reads TGTGCCAGCAGGGGGCACACTGAAGCTTTCTTT. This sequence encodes CASRGHTEAFF.

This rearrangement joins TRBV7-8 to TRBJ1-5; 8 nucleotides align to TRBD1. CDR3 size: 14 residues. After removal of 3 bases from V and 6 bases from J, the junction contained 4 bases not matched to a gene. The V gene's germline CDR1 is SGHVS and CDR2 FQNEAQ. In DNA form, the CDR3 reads TGTGCCAGCAGCTTCGACAGGGGAGGTCAGCCCCAGCATTTT. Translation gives CASSFDRGGQPQHF. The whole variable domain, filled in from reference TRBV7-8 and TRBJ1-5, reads GAGVSQSPRYKVAKRGQDVALRCDPISGHVSLFWYQQALGQGPEFLTYFQNEAQLDKSGLPSDRFFAERPEGSVSTLKIQRTQQEDSAVYLCASSFDRGGQPQHFGDGTRLSIL.